These 4 T cell receptor beta chains share one sample of origin, sequenced in a study of graft-versus-host responses after intestinal transplantation. Assay: immunoSEQ multiplex PCR; the TCRdb copy retains only in-frame clones and omits some. This table has 15,000 to 20,000 clones, approximately 72% appearing once. Lymphocytes from graft epithelium and lamina propria were isolated. The input for sequencing was ileum tissue, taken around 20 days after intestinal transplant. These receptors all stem from a human patient who received an intestinal transplant, so some T cells may come from the graft donor.

The genes are TRBV29-1 and TRBJ1-4; a weak D match, TRBD1 (6 bases). The V end was cut by 5 bases, the J end by 2 bases, with 21 bases between. CDR3 size: 17 residues. The germline V gene has CDR1 SQVTM and CDR2 ANQGSEA. The CDR3 region is CSVPQPGGRSTNEKLFF. The CDR3 DNA reads TGCAGCGTTCCCCAACCGGGGGGCCGGTCCACTAATGAAAAACTGTTTTTT.

The rearrangement uses TRBV27 and TRBJ2-1, with D possibly TRBD2 on 6 matching bases. CDR1 is MNHEY, CDR2 SMNVEV, per germline (reference sequence). The V end was cut by 0 bases, the J end by 2 bases, with 11 bases between. The CDR3 totals 16 residues. The CDR3 DNA follows: TGTGCCAGCAGTTTATCGTTCGGGAGACCCTACAATGAGCAGTTCTTC. This encodes CASSLSFGRPYNEQFF.

The genes are TRBV4-1 and TRBJ1-5; no clear D gene. V was cut by 1 base and J by 4 bases, with 11 bases left in between. The CDR3 has 15 residues. CDR1 and CDR2 from the germline V gene are MGHRA and YSYEKL. CDR3 nucleotides: TGCGCCAGCAGCCAAGTCGGTGCGGTGAATCAGCCCCAGCATTTT. It translates to CASSQVGAVNQPQHF.

This rearrangement joins TRBV4-3 to TRBJ1-1, with D possibly matching TRBD1 (5 bases). Germline values: CDR1 LGHNA, CDR2 YSLEER. Trimming left V 5 bases short and J 1 base short, with 8 bases between. This CDR3 comprises 13 residues. The DNA of the CDR3 is TGCGCCAGCAGCTTCACAGGGAACACTGAAGCTTTCTTT. It yields the protein CASSFTGNTEAFF.